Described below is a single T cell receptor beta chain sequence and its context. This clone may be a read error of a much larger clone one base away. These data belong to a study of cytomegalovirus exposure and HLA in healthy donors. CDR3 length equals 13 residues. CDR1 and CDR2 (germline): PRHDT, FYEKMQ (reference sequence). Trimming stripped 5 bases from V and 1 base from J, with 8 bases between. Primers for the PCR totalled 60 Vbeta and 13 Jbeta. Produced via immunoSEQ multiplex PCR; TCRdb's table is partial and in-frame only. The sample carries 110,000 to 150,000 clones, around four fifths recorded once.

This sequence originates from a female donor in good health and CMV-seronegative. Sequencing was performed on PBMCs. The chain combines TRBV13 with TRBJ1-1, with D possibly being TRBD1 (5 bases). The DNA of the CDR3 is TGTGCCAGCAGCATACAGGAGAACACTGAAGCTTTCTTT. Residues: CASSIQENTEAFF.